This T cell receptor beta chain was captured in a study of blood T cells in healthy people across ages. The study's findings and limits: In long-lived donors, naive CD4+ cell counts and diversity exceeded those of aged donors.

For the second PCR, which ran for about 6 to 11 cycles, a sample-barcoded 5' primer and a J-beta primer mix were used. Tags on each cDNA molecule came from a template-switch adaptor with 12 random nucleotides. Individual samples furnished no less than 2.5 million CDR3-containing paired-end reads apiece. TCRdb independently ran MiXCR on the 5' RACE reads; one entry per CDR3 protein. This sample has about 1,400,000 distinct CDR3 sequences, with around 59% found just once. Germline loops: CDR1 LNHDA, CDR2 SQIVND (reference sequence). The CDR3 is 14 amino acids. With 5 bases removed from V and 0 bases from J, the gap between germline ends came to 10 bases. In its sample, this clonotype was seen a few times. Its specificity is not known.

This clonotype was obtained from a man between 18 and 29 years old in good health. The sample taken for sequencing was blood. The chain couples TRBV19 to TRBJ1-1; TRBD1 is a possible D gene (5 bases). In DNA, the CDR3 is TGTGCCAGTAGTTTTGGCAGGGTGAACACTGAAGCTTTCTTT. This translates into CASSFGRVNTEAFF.